This record covers a single T cell receptor beta chain. V lost 0 bases, J lost 0 bases, and 6 bases lay in between. This CDR3 contains 14 residues. Germline V gene lookup returns CDR1 SGDLS and CDR2 YYNGEE. The data are from a study of blood T cell repertoires in COVID-19. As for the study in general: COVID-19 samples collected from the United States, Italy and Spain covered acute and convalescent phases.

Recovered Cohort 3 donors showed two negative PCRs, clearance, or symptom resolution. Profiled with immunoSEQ multiplex PCR; TCRdb holds only in-frame clones, not every one. The sample holds 300,000 to 450,000 clones, less than 90% seen once. The rearrangement uses TRBV9 and TRBJ2-5, with no clear D. This receptor was taken from a woman in her 30s who had recovered from COVID-19. The sequencing sample was made of PBMCs or T cells enriched from blood (not recorded which). The CDR3 nucleotides are TGTGCCAGCAGCGTAGCGGTAAACCAAGAGACCCAGTACTTC. As protein: CASSVAVNQETQYF.